This entry lists 19 T cell receptor beta chains sequenced from one sample in a study of cytomegalovirus exposure and HLA in healthy donors. Using immunoSEQ multiplex PCR, the repertoire was profiled, and TCRdb retains in-frame clones only, with some absent. The sample records about 110,000 clones, roughly 95% being singletons. Sequenced material: PBMCs. All receptors derive from a woman under 30 in good health and CMV-seronegative.

This chain uses TRBV6-4 with TRBJ1-1; TRBD1 might be the D (6 bases). This CDR3 comprises 15 residues. V shed 5 bases and J shed 0 bases, with 13 bases lying between them. CDR1 and CDR2 from the germline V gene are MRHNA and SNTAGT. The CDR3 sequence: CASSPTGSMNTEAFF. The CDR3 bases are TGTGCCAGCAGTCCGACAGGTTCTATGAACACTGAAGCTTTCTTT.

The rearrangement uses TRBV28 and TRBJ2-1; D perhaps matches TRBD1 (5 bases). This CDR3 is built from 12 residues. Trimming pared 7 bases from V and 6 bases from J, leaving 10 bases between. Germline assignment: CDR1 MDHEN and CDR2 SYDVKM. The CDR3 here is CASNEGVNEQFF. CDR3 DNA sequence: TGTGCCAGCAATGAAGGGGTCAATGAGCAGTTCTTC.

V gene TRBV19 combines with J gene TRBJ2-4; 9 nucleotides align to TRBD1. The CDR3 totals 14 residues. The germline CDR1 and CDR2 sequences are LNHDA and SQIVND (reference sequence). The V gene end was trimmed by 7 bases and the J gene end by 8 bases; junction bases not matched to a gene: 9. This chain's CDR3 is CASTPGTGWDIQYF. In nucleotides, the CDR3 is TGTGCCAGTACTCCCGGGACAGGGTGGGACATTCAGTACTTC.

CDR3 in amino acids: CSARRGYEQYF. CDR3 in DNA: TGCAGTGCTAGAAGGGGGTACGAGCAGTACTTC. The chain joins TRBV20-1 to TRBJ2-7, with a weak D call TRBD1 (6 bases). The V end was cut by 2 bases, the J end by 4 bases, with 6 bases between. Germline V gene sequence: CDR1 DFQATT, CDR2 SNEGSKA (reference sequence). This CDR3 comprises 11 residues.

The chain uses TRBV19 and TRBJ1-2; 9 positions match TRBD1. The CDR3 length is 16 residues. Germline loops: CDR1 LNHDA, CDR2 SQIVND (reference sequence). V lost 6 bases, J lost 5 bases, and 13 bases stayed unmatched. The CDR3 bases are TGTGCCAGTAGGCCGGGACAGGGTTTTACGGGTTATGGCTACACCTTC. Translating gives CASRPGQGFTGYGYTF.

This sequence joins TRBV30 and TRBJ1-6, with D unresolved. The V and J ends lost 4 bases and 8 bases respectively, with 15 bases between them. CDR1 GTSNPN and CDR2 SVGIG come from the germline V gene (reference sequence). The CDR3 is 14 amino acids. CDR3 amino acids: CAWTNGQFDSPLHF. CDR3 in DNA: TGTGCCTGGACGAATGGGCAGTTTGATTCACCCCTCCACTTT. The full variable domain, rest sourced from reference TRBV30 and TRBJ1-6, is SQTIHQWPATLVQPVGSPLSLECTVEGTSNPNLYWYRQAAGRGLQLLFYSVGIGQISSEVPQNLSASRPQDRQFILSSKKLLLSDSGFYLCAWTNGQFDSPLHFGNGTRLTVT.

The chain uses TRBV4-2 and TRBJ2-3; D perhaps matches TRBD1 (6 bases). The V end was cut by 3 bases, the J end by 1 base, with 17 bases between. This CDR3 comprises 17 residues. The germline V gene encodes CDR1 LGHNA and CDR2 YNFKEQ. CDR3 in amino acids: CASSQRGSDRGTDTQYF. CDR3 sequence (DNA): TGTGCCAGCAGCCAGAGGGGGTCGGATCGGGGCACAGATACGCAGTATTTT.

This clone was detected a few times. At the DNA level, this CDR3 is encoded by other sequences in the same sample as well. This chain links TRBV5-6 with TRBJ1-1; TRBD1 might be the D (5 bases). Germline V gene lookup returns CDR1 SGHDT and CDR2 YYEEEE. V gave up 2 bases and J gave up 5 bases, with 7 bases separating them. The CDR3 loop spans 12 amino acids. In DNA form, the CDR3 reads TGTGCCAGCAGCTTACGGGGGACTGAAGCTTTCTTT. Translated, it gives CASSLRGTEAFF.

The V and J genes are TRBV5-5 and TRBJ2-1, with 10 bases lining up with TRBD2. CDR1 and CDR2 (germline): SGHKS, YYEKEE (reference sequence). The CDR3 has 16 residues. V shed 3 bases and J 6 bases; nucleotides not matched to a gene: 9. The CDR3 DNA is TGTGCCAGCAGCTGGGACGGGACTAGCGTGATCAATGAGCAGTTCTTC. Translated, it gives CASSWDGTSVINEQFF. The entire variable domain, with the rest obtained from reference TRBV5-5 and TRBJ2-1, is as follows: DAGVTQSPTHLIKTRGQQVTLRCSPISGHKSVSWYQQVLGQGPQFIFQYYEKEERGRGNFPDRFSARQFPNYSSELNVNALLLGDSALYLCASSWDGTSVINEQFFGPGTRLTVL.

The CDR3 protein is CATYRRNPTNSSYNSPLHF. CDR3 sequence (DNA): TGTGCCACCTACCGTAGGAACCCTACAAACAGCTCCTATAATTCACCCCTCCACTTT. The genes are TRBV27 and TRBJ1-6; D is unclear. Deletions cut 10 bases from V and 0 bases from J, with 25 bases between. The CDR3 spans 19 residues. Germline CDR1 MNHEY, CDR2 SMNVEV (reference sequence).

V is TRBV28 and J is TRBJ1-6; 9 bases are shared with TRBD1. With 6 bases clipped from V and 7 bases from J, the junction kept 13 bases outside the gene matches. Per germline, CDR1 MDHEN and CDR2 SYDVKM. The CDR3 runs 17 residues. As DNA, the CDR3 is TGTGCCAGCAGGACTCAACAGGGGGCCAAAAGGAATTCACCCCTCCACTTT. Translated: CASRTQQGAKRNSPLHF.

This clone was seen once. The genes are TRBV7-3 and TRBJ2-7, with D perhaps TRBD1 (6 bases). The CDR3 totals 14 residues. Germline CDR1 SGHTA, CDR2 FQGTGA. Trimming removed 2 bases at V and 2 bases at J, with 10 bases between. The CDR3 DNA sequence: TGTGCCAGCAGCTTAGCGACAGGAGCCTACGAGCAGTACTTC. The encoded protein is CASSLATGAYEQYF.

Concerning this clone: At one end, the junction sequence differs from germline, possibly due to a read error. The genes are TRBV28 and TRBJ2-7; 9 bases align to TRBD1. Germline V gene data show CDR1 as MDHEN and CDR2 as SYDVKM. The CDR3 contains 15 residues. CDR3 sequence reads: CATSEPGTGHYEQYF. The CDR3 coding sequence is TGTGCCACCAGTGAACCCGGGACAGGGCACTACGAGCAGTACTTC.

A note on this clone: The same CDR3 arises from other DNA sequences in this sample as well. V gene TRBV11-3 combines with J gene TRBJ2-2; 7 bases map to TRBD2. Germline V lookup: CDR1 SGHNT, CDR2 YENEEA. This CDR3 region has 13 residues. The J segment lost 5 bases and the V segment lost 5 bases, leaving 2 bases of the junction unmatched. The CDR3 reads CASSPRGTGELFF. CDR3 DNA sequence: TGTGCCAGCAGCCCGCGGGGGACCGGGGAGCTGTTTTTT.

The V call is TRBV6-5, the J call TRBJ2-1; TRBD1 agrees at 7 bases. The V segment lost 6 bases and the J segment 8 bases; nucleotides outside the gene matches: 4. CDR3 length: 12 residues. In germline, CDR1 is MNHEY, CDR2 SVGAGI. CDR3 in amino acids: CASRQGSDEQFF. As DNA, the CDR3 is TGTGCCAGCAGACAGGGGTCCGATGAGCAGTTCTTC.

The genes are TRBV11-2 and TRBJ2-7, with 8 positions matching TRBD1. Unmatched junction bases numbered 2, after V lost 5 bases and J lost 2 bases. Germline-derived CDR1 and CDR2 are SGHAT and FQNNGV. The CDR3 spans 13 residues. The CDR3 region is CASSMDRAYEQYF. The CDR3, as DNA: TGTGCCAGCAGCATGGACAGGGCCTACGAGCAGTACTTC.

The V and J genes are TRBV4-1 and TRBJ2-1, with D tentatively TRBD1 (5 bases). The CDR3 contains 16 residues. V was pared by 3 bases and J by 0 bases, with 12 bases between. The germline CDR1 and CDR2 sequences are MGHRA and YSYEKL. In DNA, the CDR3 is TGCGCCAGCAGCCAGGTCACAGGCCTCTCCTACAATGAGCAGTTCTTC. Translating gives CASSQVTGLSYNEQFF.

CDR3 in amino acids: CASSEDRSQETQYF. Here the CDR3 DNA reads TGTGCCAGCAGTGAGGACAGGTCTCAAGAGACCCAGTACTTC. The V call is TRBV6-6, the J call TRBJ2-5; 7 nucleotides line up with TRBD1. This CDR3 spans 14 amino acids. Trimming took 5 bases from V and 2 from J; bases not matched to a gene: 5. Germline CDR1 and CDR2: MNHNY and SVGAGI (reference sequence).

The chain couples TRBV2 to TRBJ2-2, with 9 positions matching TRBD1. Germline V gene data show CDR1 as SNHLY and CDR2 as FYNNEI. The V segment lost 6 bases and the J segment 5 bases; nucleotides outside the gene matches: 13. This CDR3 is 17 amino acids long. Written as DNA, the CDR3 is TGTGCCAGCAGGGCCCTACTTGGGACAGGGTTTACCGGGGAGCTGTTTTTT. It codes for CASRALLGTGFTGELFF.